Only a few counts were recorded for the clone carrying this T cell receptor (beta chain). The antigen remains undetermined. Trimming removed 4 bases at V and 1 base at J, with 13 bases between. The CDR3 loop spans 15 amino acids. Per germline, CDR1 SEHNR and CDR2 FQNEAQ (reference sequence). This sample is part of a study of cytomegalovirus exposure and HLA in healthy donors. Study observations and caveats: When a later analysis was performed, an Asian-associated ancestry cluster reportedly had fewer N-insertions than the approximately 700-donor mean. There was a cluster of highly shared sequence variants that was likely a sequencing artifact. TCR beta sequences numbering 15,000 to 20,000 were associated with HLA alleles at 0.05 false discovery rate in a later analysis.

PCR amplification relied on 60 Vbeta primers (plus 13 Jbeta primers). Libraries were prepared by immunoSEQ multiplex PCR; TCRdb keeps only in-frame clonotypes and omits some of them. In the table there are around 160,000 clones, 80% of which are singletons. The chain employs TRBV7-9 and TRBJ1-1; maybe TRBD1 (5 bases). Input material: PBMCs. This clonotype originated in a human donor in good health. The CDR3 sequence is CASSSKGSSNTEAFF. The DNA for the CDR3 is TGTGCCAGCAGCTCAAAGGGGTCCTCGAACACTGAAGCTTTCTTT.